This entry describes one T cell receptor beta chain. Its antigen is still unknown. The method was immunoSEQ multiplex PCR; TCRdb's version includes in-frame clones alone and lacks a portion of them. The repertoire consists of around 300,000 clones, with about 86% occurring once and the leading ten covering around 1%. CDR1 KGHSH and CDR2 LQKENI come from the germline V gene. CDR3 length: 18 residues. Trimming took 0 bases from V and 1 from J; bases not matched to a gene: 8. The sample belongs to a study of cytomegalovirus exposure and HLA in healthy donors. Study findings and constraints: First-cohort TCR clusters tended to co-occur in the 120 or so validation repertoires, a later analysis found.

The validation cohort, a group of around 130 subjects, included the donors and was separate from the roughly 670-subject first cohort. The TCR was taken from a woman aged 18-30 years in good health and CMV-seronegative. The chain employs TRBV18 and TRBJ2-7, with 11 positions matching TRBD2. The sequenced sample consisted of PBMCs. CDR3 region: CASSPPWAGTSGSYEQYF. DNA of the CDR3: TGTGCCAGCTCACCACCGTGGGCCGGGACTAGCGGTTCCTACGAGCAGTACTTC.